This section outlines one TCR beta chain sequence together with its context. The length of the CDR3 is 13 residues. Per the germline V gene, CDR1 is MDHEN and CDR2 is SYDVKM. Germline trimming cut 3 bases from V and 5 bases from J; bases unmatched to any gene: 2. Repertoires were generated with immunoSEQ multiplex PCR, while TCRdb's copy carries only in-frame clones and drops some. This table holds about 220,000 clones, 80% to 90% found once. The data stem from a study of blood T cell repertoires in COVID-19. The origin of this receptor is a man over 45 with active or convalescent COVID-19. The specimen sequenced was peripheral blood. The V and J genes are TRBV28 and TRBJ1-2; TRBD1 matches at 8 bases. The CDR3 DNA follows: TGTGCCAGCAGTTTTGGACAGGGATATGGCTACACCTTC. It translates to CASSFGQGYGYTF.